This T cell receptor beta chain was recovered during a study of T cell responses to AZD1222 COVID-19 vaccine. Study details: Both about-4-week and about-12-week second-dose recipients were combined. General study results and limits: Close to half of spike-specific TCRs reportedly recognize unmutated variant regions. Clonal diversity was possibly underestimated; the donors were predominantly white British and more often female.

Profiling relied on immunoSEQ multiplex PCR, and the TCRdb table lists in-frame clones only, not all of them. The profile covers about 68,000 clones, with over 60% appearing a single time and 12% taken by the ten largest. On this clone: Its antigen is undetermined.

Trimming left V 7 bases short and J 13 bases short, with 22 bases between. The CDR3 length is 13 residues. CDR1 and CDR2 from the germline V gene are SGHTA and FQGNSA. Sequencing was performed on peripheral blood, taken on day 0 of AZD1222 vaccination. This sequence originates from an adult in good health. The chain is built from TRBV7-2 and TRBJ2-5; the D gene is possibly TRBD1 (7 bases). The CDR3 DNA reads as TGTGCCAGCACCCCCCCGCCAGGGGGACTGTGGTACTTC. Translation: CASTPPPGGLWYF.